This entry lists 28 T cell receptor beta chains sequenced from one sample in a study of blood T cell repertoires in COVID-19. The data were produced by immunoSEQ multiplex PCR, yet TCRdb's version contains in-frame clones alone and is incomplete. The sample lists around 140,000 clones, 75% to 90% occurring once. The source material was peripheral blood. These TCRs come from a man between 65 and 85 years old who had recovered from COVID-19.

V and J are TRBV5-5 and TRBJ2-3; D not certain. CDR1 SGHKS and CDR2 YYEKEE come from the germline V gene (reference sequence). The CDR3 sequence is 12 residues long. Trimming removed 0 bases at V and 3 bases at J, with 2 bases between. CDR3 protein: CASSLVTDTQYF. The CDR3 DNA reads TGTGCCAGCAGCTTGGTAACAGATACGCAGTATTTT.

The chain uses TRBV12-3 or TRBV12-4 and TRBJ2-7, with D possibly matching TRBD2 (5 bases). V was clipped by 2 bases and J by 6 bases, with 8 bases between them. The CDR3 consists of 12 residues. Here the CDR3 DNA reads TGTGCCAGCAGTTTAATACTAGGCGAGCAGTACTTC. It is translated as CASSLILGEQYF.

V usage is TRBV27 and J usage is TRBJ1-1, with D possibly matching TRBD1 (5 bases). Trimming took 5 bases from V and 10 from J, leaving 17 bases between them. CDR1 MNHEY and CDR2 SMNVEV come from the germline V gene (reference sequence). This CDR3 is 13 amino acids long. DNA for the CDR3: TGTGCCAGCAGTCCCGGGTCAGGGATTGGAGCTTTCTTT. As protein: CASSPGSGIGAFF.

The rearrangement uses TRBV6-6 and TRBJ2-2; 8 nucleotides line up with TRBD1. J lost 1 base, V lost 11 bases, and 9 bases had no gene match. This CDR3 region has 15 residues. Germline lookup yields CDR1 MNHNY and CDR2 SVGAGI (reference sequence). The CDR3 DNA is TGTGCCGGAAGAGCCGGGACAGGGAACACCGGGGAGCTGTTTTTT. Protein product: CAGRAGTGNTGELFF.

The chain joins TRBV6-2 or TRBV6-3 to TRBJ2-3, with 10 bases identical to TRBD2. The junction had 4 bases not matched to a gene; V was cut back by 0 bases and J by 4 bases. CDR3 length: 16 residues. The germline gives CDR1 MNHEY, CDR2 SVGEGT. The CDR3 is CASSYSTAGGADTQYF. The CDR3 DNA is TGTGCCAGCAGTTACTCGACAGCGGGAGGGGCAGATACGCAGTATTTT.

The chain uses TRBV6-2 or TRBV6-3 and TRBJ2-3; D might be TRBD1 (6 bases). The V gene lost 0 bases and the J gene lost 2 bases, with 12 bases spanning the gap. The CDR3 consists of 16 residues. The germline gives CDR1 MNHEY, CDR2 SVGEGT. DNA for the CDR3: TGTGCCAGCAGTTACTCGAGGGCAGGGGACACAGATACGCAGTATTTT. Translation gives CASSYSRAGDTDTQYF.

This clone showed up just a few times. The gene calls are TRBV10-3 and TRBJ2-2; 9 bases agree with TRBD1. This CDR3 is 19 amino acids long. Germline CDR1 reads ENHRY; CDR2 reads SYGVKD. The J segment lost 5 bases and the V segment lost 3 bases, leaving 16 bases of the junction unmatched. Written as DNA, the CDR3 is TGTGCCATCAGTGACCGACAGGGGGTTGGACCGATGCCGACCGGGGAGCTGTTTTTT. Translation gives CAISDRQGVGPMPTGELFF.

The V and J genes are TRBV5-1 and TRBJ2-2; TRBD1 aligns across 7 bases. The V and J ends lost 6 bases and 6 bases, in that order; junction bases with no gene match: 8. The CDR3 sequence is 14 residues long. Germline V CDR1 and CDR2: SGHRS, YFSETQ. The CDR3 nucleotides read TGCGCCAGCAAGGGGACAGATTGGGCCGGGGAGCTGTTTTTT. Protein: CASKGTDWAGELFF.

The rearrangement links TRBV6-1 to TRBJ2-1; 7 positions match TRBD1. The V gene end was trimmed by 3 bases and the J gene end by 8 bases; junction bases not matched to a gene: 10. This CDR3 is 15 amino acids long. Germline CDR1 reads MNHNS; CDR2 reads SASEGT. CDR3 nucleotide sequence: TGTGCCAGCAGTGATCCATCAGGGGGTTTCGATGAGCAGTTCTTC. This encodes CASSDPSGGFDEQFF.

The V gene is TRBV19, the J gene TRBJ2-6; D not resolved. The V gene lost 3 bases and the J gene lost 2 bases, with 8 bases spanning the gap. Germline CDR1 reads LNHDA; CDR2 reads SQIVND (reference sequence). The CDR3 contains 15 residues. CDR3 loop: CASSIPLTGANVLTF. The CDR3 region has the DNA TGTGCCAGTAGTATCCCCTTAACTGGGGCCAACGTCCTGACTTTC.

This chain joins TRBV19 and TRBJ1-1; 10 bases fit TRBD1. The V gene end was trimmed by 3 bases and the J gene end by 5 bases; junction bases not matched to a gene: 9. Germline V lookup: CDR1 LNHDA, CDR2 SQIVND (reference sequence). The CDR3 length is 16 residues. CDR3 coding DNA: TGTGCCAGTAGTATTTTAGATCAGGGACAGGGGACTGAAGCTTTCTTT. Encoded protein: CASSILDQGQGTEAFF.

Only a few counts were recorded for this clone. The chain recombines TRBV5-1 with TRBJ2-3; no clear D. Germline-derived CDR1 and CDR2 are SGHRS and YFSETQ. The V end was cut by 0 bases, the J end by 0 bases, with 8 bases between. There are 15 residues in the CDR3. The CDR3 DNA reads as TGCGCCAGCAGCTTGGGGAGCAAAAGCACAGATACGCAGTATTTT. Protein: CASSLGSKSTDTQYF.

This chain links TRBV4-1 with TRBJ1-2, with unresolved D. CDR3 length: 13 amino acids. Looked up from germline, CDR1 is MGHRA and CDR2 is YSYEKL. The V end lost 2 bases, the J end lost 0 bases, and 4 bases lay between the germline ends. The DNA for the CDR3 is TGCGCCAGCAGCCAACAGGCTAACTATGGCTACACCTTC. This translates into CASSQQANYGYTF.

The chain links TRBV30 to TRBJ2-7, with 7 bases fitting TRBD1. From germline, CDR1 is GTSNPN and CDR2 SVGIG (reference sequence). The ends lost 0 bases at V and 2 bases at J; junction bases unmatched: 4. This CDR3 comprises 14 residues. The CDR3 bases are TGTGCCTGGAGTGTAGGGACAGCGCCCTACGAGCAGTACTTC. Protein sequence: CAWSVGTAPYEQYF.

This clone was seen only a few times. V is TRBV30 and J is TRBJ2-4, with TRBD1 matching over 8 bases. Germline values: CDR1 GTSNPN, CDR2 SVGIG (reference sequence). The CDR3 covers 15 residues. Losses at the gene ends were 4 bases for V and 1 base for J; bases not matched to a gene: 6. In nucleotides, the CDR3 is TGTGCCTGGAACCCGACAGGGGCGGCCAAAAACATTCAGTACTTC. It encodes CAWNPTGAAKNIQYF.

The J gene is TRBJ2-1, the V gene TRBV18; 7 nucleotides align to TRBD2. J lost 0 bases, V lost 1 base, and 0 bases had no gene match. Germline V gene lookup returns CDR1 KGHSH and CDR2 LQKENI. The CDR3 spans 15 residues. CDR3 sequence reads: CASSPQRDSYNEQFF. The CDR3 nucleotides are TGTGCCAGCTCACCACAGCGGGACTCCTACAATGAGCAGTTCTTC.

This rearrangement joins TRBV21-1 to TRBJ2-7; the D call in the table, TRBD2, was not verified against the DNA. TRBV21-1 is recorded as a pseudogene. The CDR3 totals 11 residues. CDR3 sequence (DNA): TGTGCCAGCAGCCCTATCTACGAGCAGTACTTC. It codes for CASSPIYEQYF.

CDR3 protein: CASSQSPSKWQRGGPQHF. CDR3 nucleotides: TGCGCCAGCAGTCAATCCCCGAGTAAGTGGCAGAGAGGAGGGCCCCAGCATTTT. The V and J genes are TRBV23-1 and TRBJ1-5; unclear D gene. TRBV23-1 is an open reading frame whose function is uncertain. V was shortened by 0 bases and J by 9 bases, with 24 bases between the two germline ends. This CDR3 region has 18 residues.

The V and J genes are TRBV4-1 and TRBJ2-4; D possibly corresponds to TRBD2 (6 bases). Per the germline V gene, CDR1 is MGHRA and CDR2 is YSYEKL. The CDR3 is 13 residues long. The germline V and J ends were trimmed by 0 bases and 10 bases, with 10 bases remaining between them. For the CDR3, the DNA is TGCGCCAGCAGCCAAGATGGGGGGAGGATTCAGTACTTC. This sequence encodes CASSQDGGRIQYF.

DNA for the CDR3: TGTGCCAGCAGTTACTCTTGGGAGCAAGAGACCCAGTACTTC. Protein sequence: CASSYSWEQETQYF. The rearrangement uses TRBV6-5 and TRBJ2-5, with D possibly being TRBD2 (5 bases). The CDR3 is 14 amino acids. The V end lost 0 bases, the J end lost 2 bases, and 7 bases lay between the germline ends. Germline CDR1 MNHEY, CDR2 SVGAGI.

This clone was seen just once. The rearrangement joins TRBV10-3 to TRBJ2-5, with a tentative D call TRBD1 (5 bases). The CDR3 totals 18 residues. V dropped 2 bases and J dropped 0 bases, with 19 bases sitting between them. Germline values: CDR1 ENHRY, CDR2 SYGVKD. The CDR3 DNA follows: TGTGCCATCAGTGAGAGGGGTTTAGGGGTTATGTACCAAGAGACCCAGTACTTC. Residues: CAISERGLGVMYQETQYF.

The chain employs TRBV24-1 and TRBJ2-2; unclear D gene. The CDR3 is made up of 14 amino acids. The germline V gene encodes CDR1 KGHDR and CDR2 SFDVKD. Trimming pared 7 bases from V and 3 bases from J, leaving 11 bases between. CDR3 loop: CATSPGAHTGELFF. Written as DNA, the CDR3 is TGTGCCACCAGCCCCGGTGCGCACACCGGGGAGCTGTTTTTT.

The chain's CDR3 is CASSLRLGAQYF. The CDR3 coding sequence is TGTGCCAGCAGCCTAAGGTTAGGAGCCCAGTACTTC. J is TRBJ2-5 and V is TRBV7-9; D gene unclear. Germline CDR1 and CDR2: SEHNR and FQNEAQ (reference sequence). The CDR3 contains 12 residues. The germline V and J ends were trimmed by 5 bases and 9 bases, with 13 bases remaining between them.

This rearrangement joins TRBV5-4 to TRBJ2-3; 14 bases are a match to TRBD2. With 0 bases clipped from V and 7 bases from J, the junction kept 10 bases outside the gene matches. The germline V gene encodes CDR1 SGHNT and CDR2 YYREEE (reference sequence). The CDR3 sequence is 18 residues long. This CDR3 is CASSLGGTSGRGLNTQYF. The CDR3 DNA is TGTGCCAGCAGCTTGGGGGGGACTAGCGGGAGAGGGTTAAATACGCAGTATTTT.

This chain links TRBV5-1 with TRBJ1-1; unclear D gene. This CDR3 region has 13 residues. The V gene's germline CDR1 is SGHRS and CDR2 YFSETQ. Trimming removed 5 bases from V and 1 base from J, with 9 bases in between. Here the CDR3 reads CASSEERNTEAFF. The CDR3 region has the DNA TGCGCCAGCAGTGAGGAACGGAACACTGAAGCTTTCTTT.

J is TRBJ2-3 and V is TRBV27; possibly TRBD2 for D (5 bases). There are 17 residues in the CDR3. Trimming stripped 5 bases from V and 2 bases from J, with 20 bases between. The V gene's germline CDR1 is MNHEY and CDR2 SMNVEV (reference sequence). The CDR3 bases are TGTGCCAGCAGTCCCTTCGCACTAAGCGGCTACACAGATACGCAGTATTTT. It encodes CASSPFALSGYTDTQYF.

The chain carries TRBV11-3 and TRBJ2-2; D may be TRBD1 (5 bases). This CDR3 is 15 amino acids long. With 5 bases removed from V and 7 bases from J, the gap between germline ends came to 17 bases. Germline V gene lookup returns CDR1 SGHNT and CDR2 YENEEA. The CDR3 sequence is CASSPLAGQGGELFF. CDR3 nucleotide sequence: TGTGCCAGCAGCCCCCTCGCAGGGCAAGGCGGGGAGCTGTTTTTT.

This clone has a handful of counts. The chain employs TRBV10-1 and TRBJ2-1; the D gene is possibly TRBD1 (6 bases). The V end lost 3 bases, the J end lost 4 bases, and 13 bases lay between the germline ends. CDR1 and CDR2 from the germline V gene are WNHNN and SYGVQD (reference sequence). CDR3 length: 15 residues. CDR3 coding DNA: TGCGCCAGCAGTGACCCTTTCACAGGGTACAATGAGCAGTTCTTC. This translates into CASSDPFTGYNEQFF.